A selection of T cell receptor beta chains follows, all from one sample in a study of cytomegalovirus exposure and HLA in healthy donors. Produced via immunoSEQ multiplex PCR; TCRdb's table is partial and in-frame only. The sample includes about 200,000 clones, roughly 88% of them seen just once. The sample was PBMCs. The receptors come from a boy aged 2 to 10 in good health and CMV-seronegative. Each CDR3 is given with its conserved first and last residue. Each record gives: V gene, J gene, clone size, D gene, CDR3 DNA, CDR3 protein. D genes are given only for firm matches. Clone size is stated in some rows and not others, as once, few, many or a class when expanded.

>TRBV4-1|TRBJ1-2|NA|NA
TGCGCCAGCAGCCAAGGGTTGGAGGCCTTTTACTATGGCTACACCTTC
CASSQGLEAFYYGYTF
>TRBV9|TRBJ2-4|NA|NA
TGTGCCAGCAGCCGGTCTGGGGGGAATGTGGACATTCAGTACTTC
CASSRSGGNVDIQYF
>TRBV29-1|TRBJ1-1|NA|NA
TGCAGCGTTGGACTAAATGGCGCGAACACTGAAGCTTTCTTT
CSVGLNGANTEAFF
>TRBV4-1|TRBJ1-6|NA|NA
TGCGCCAGCAGCCAAGTATACAGCAATTCACCCCTCCACTTT
CASSQVYSNSPLHF
>TRBV7-9|TRBJ1-2|NA|TRBD1
TGTGCCAGCAGACGGACAGGGGGAGATGGCTACACCTTC
CASRRTGGDGYTF
>TRBV30|TRBJ2-7|NA|NA
TGTGCCTGGAGTGGTGGTTTCCGATCCGATCCCGGACCACACGGGGACGAGCAGTACTTC
CAWSGGFRSDPGPHGDEQYF
>TRBV2|TRBJ2-7|NA|TRBD1
TGTGCCAGCAGTGACCGGGACAGGCCCCGCGAGCAGTACTTC
CASSDRDRPREQYF
>TRBV7-8|TRBJ2-7|NA|NA
TGTGCCAGCAGCTTAGGGCTCACCTCCTACGAGCAGTACTTC
CASSLGLTSYEQYF
>TRBV6-5|TRBJ2-1|NA|TRBD2
TGTGCCAGCAGTTACGGGGGGAGGGAGTTCTTC
CASSYGGREFF
>TRBV19|TRBJ2-2|NA|TRBD1
TGTGCCAGTAGTACAGGGGGCGGAACCGGGGAGCTGTTTTTT
CASSTGGGTGELFF
>TRBV2|TRBJ2-7|NA|TRBD1
TGTGCCAGCAGTGAGTCCGGGACAGGGATCGAGCAGTACTTC
CASSESGTGIEQYF
>TRBV11-2|TRBJ1-5|NA|NA
TGTGCCAGCAGCTTAGAACAGTATCAGCCCCAGCATTTT
CASSLEQYQPQHF
>TRBV14|TRBJ2-1|NA|TRBD1
TGTGCCAGCAGCAGAGGGGGCCGCGAGCAGTTCTTC
CASSRGGREQFF
>TRBV5-8|TRBJ2-7|NA|NA
TGTGCCAGCAGCTTTACCTACGAGCAGTACTTC
CASSFTYEQYF
>TRBV6-7|TRBJ1-1|NA|NA
TGTGCCAGCAGTCCCTGGACAGCGAACACTGAAGCTTTCTTT
CASSPWTANTEAFF
>TRBV7-2|TRBJ2-3|NA|TRBD2
TGTGCCAGCAGCGTCGGACTAGCGGGAGATACGCAGTATTTT
CASSVGLAGDTQYF
>TRBV7-9|TRBJ1-1|NA|NA
TGTGCCAGCAGCTTTGCGGCGAACACTGAAGCTTTCTTT
CASSFAANTEAFF
>TRBV4-1|TRBJ2-4|NA|TRBD1
TGCGCCAGCAGCCAAGTCAGGACAGGGACGGTCATTCAGTACTTC
CASSQVRTGTVIQYF
>TRBV27|TRBJ2-3|NA|TRBD2
TGTGCCAGCCCCCTAGCGGGGATCTCCTTCACAGATACGCAGTATTTT
CASPLAGISFTDTQYF
>TRBV7-9|TRBJ1-1|few|NA
TGTGCCAGCAGCCCCGGGGGGAACACTGAAGCTTTCTTT
CASSPGGNTEAFF
>TRBV11-3|TRBJ2-1|NA|NA
TGTGCCAGCAGCTTAGAGGGGGGTGTCTCCTACAATGAGCAGTTCTTC
CASSLEGGVSYNEQFF
>TRBV5-6|TRBJ2-7|NA|TRBD2
TGTGCCAGCAGCTTGGGACTAGCGGGGGGCGACTACGAGCAGTACTTC
CASSLGLAGGDYEQYF
>TRBV27|TRBJ2-2|NA|NA
TGTGCCAGCACCGCGGGTCCGAACACCGGGGAGCTGTTTTTT
CASTAGPNTGELFF
>TRBV5-1|TRBJ2-6|NA|TRBD1
TGCGCCAGCAGCTCGCCGGGACAGGGACCCGGGGCCAACGTCCTGACTTTC
CASSSPGQGPGANVLTF
>TRBV25-1|TRBJ2-7|once|TRBD2
TGTGCCAGCAGTGCCCGGGCGGGGGGGTCCTACGAGCAGTACTTC
CASSARAGGSYEQYF
>TRBV11-2|TRBJ2-3|NA|TRBD2
TGTGCCAGCAGCTCCGGACTAGCGGGGGGCCCTCGAACGCAGTATTTT
CASSSGLAGGPRTQYF
>TRBV28|TRBJ2-7|NA|NA
TGTGCCAGCAGTTTATCTCTCGGGGGATCAACCTCCTACGAGCAGTACTTC
CASSLSLGGSTSYEQYF
>TRBV27|TRBJ1-2|NA|NA
TGTGCCAGCAGTTTAGGTTCCGGCGGCTATGGCTACACCTTC
CASSLGSGGYGYTF
>TRBV13|TRBJ1-2|NA|NA
TGTGCCAGCAGCTTGGGCCAGAACTATGGCTACACCTTC
CASSLGQNYGYTF
>TRBV6-4|TRBJ2-2|NA|TRBD1
TGTGCCAGCAGTCCCGACAGGGCGAACACCGGGGAGCTGTTTTTT
CASSPDRANTGELFF
>TRBV7-2|TRBJ2-2|NA|TRBD1
TGTGCCAGCAGCTTAGCGGGACAGGGAGCGAACACCGGGGAGCTGTTTTTT
CASSLAGQGANTGELFF
>TRBV29-1|TRBJ1-1|NA|NA
TGCAGCGTTTCTACGCTCACTGAAGCTTTCTTT
CSVSTLTEAFF
>TRBV6-6|TRBJ2-3|few|NA
TGTGCCAGCAGTTACTCGGGGGGAGGCACCACAGATACGCAGTATTTT
CASSYSGGGTTDTQYF
>TRBV7-2|TRBJ2-6|NA|NA
TGTGCCAGCAGCTGGAGATCAGCGAGCTCTGGGGCCAACGTCCTGACTTTC
CASSWRSASSGANVLTF
>TRBV7-9|TRBJ1-3|NA|NA
TGTGCCACCCCGGACAGTTCCTCTGGAAACACCATATATTTT
CATPDSSSGNTIYF
>TRBV30|TRBJ2-7|NA|NA
TGTGCCTGGAGTGATTGGGGCAGGGTCCACGAGCAGTACTTC
CAWSDWGRVHEQYF
>TRBV11-2|TRBJ1-1|few|NA
TGTGCCAGCAGCTTAACGTACAGGAATGAAGCTTTCTTT
CASSLTYRNEAFF
>TRBV5-4|TRBJ2-1|NA|NA
TGTGCCAGCCGGAGGGGGGGTGGTGAGCAGTTCTTC
CASRRGGGEQFF
>TRBV19|TRBJ1-1|NA|TRBD1
TGTGCCAGTCAGCAGGGGGTGAACACTGAAGCTTTCTTT
CASQQGVNTEAFF
>TRBV30|TRBJ1-5|NA|TRBD1
TGTGCCTGGAGTACCGGACAGGGCAATCAGCCCCAGCATTTT
CAWSTGQGNQPQHF
>TRBV2|TRBJ1-3|NA|NA
TGTGCCAGCAGTGTGGGCGGAAACACCATATATTTT
CASSVGGNTIYF
>TRBV19|TRBJ2-3|NA|TRBD2
TGTGCCAGTAGTATAGTGGGGAGCGGGGGGGCCCCGGATACGCAGTATTTT
CASSIVGSGGAPDTQYF
>TRBV2|TRBJ2-1|NA|TRBD2
TGTGCCAGCAGTGATAGCGGGGTTCTCTACAATGAGCAGTTCTTC
CASSDSGVLYNEQFF
>TRBV29-1|TRBJ1-1|once|NA
TGCAGCGTTGGAAGGGGGAACACTGAAGCTTTCTTT
CSVGRGNTEAFF
>TRBV29-1|TRBJ1-2|NA|TRBD1
TGCAGCGTCGACAGGGCACTTGGCTATGGCTACACCTTC
CSVDRALGYGYTF
>TRBV2|TRBJ1-1|NA|NA
TGTGCCAGCCTTGACATCACTGAAGCTTTCTTT
CASLDITEAFF